Detailed here is one T cell receptor beta chain. The record originates from a study of blood T cell repertoires in COVID-19. Overall study: Italy, Spain and the United States were the sources of the convalescent and acute COVID-19 samples. PBMCs, B-cell-depleted T cells, or T cells were the source of the cDNA or gDNA that made up the material.

Per the study methods: Quantification of nucleated cells was approximated via reference gene primer amplification. Sequencing used immunoSEQ multiplex PCR; TCRdb keeps in-frame clones, though not all of them. The V and J calls and clone size come from that table; D and trimming were worked out from the DNA. The repertoire consists of 250,000 to 300,000 clones, with about nine tenths occurring once and the leading ten covering 2% to 2.5%. Germline V gives CDR1 SEHNR, CDR2 FQNEAQ (reference sequence). Germline trimming cut 3 bases from V and 11 bases from J; bases unmatched to any gene: 17. CDR3 length equals 16 residues.

This TCR was recovered from a woman aged 45-65 years who had recovered from COVID-19. V is TRBV7-9 and J is TRBJ1-1, with TRBD1 identical over 8 bases. Sequenced material: peripheral blood. The CDR3 DNA is TGTGCCAGCAGCTTGGGATACGACAGGGGCTCACCGCGGGCTTTCTTT. Translated, it gives CASSLGYDRGSPRAFF.